Below, 31 T cell receptor beta chains from the same sample are listed, as sequenced in a study of blood T cell repertoires in COVID-19. Data came from immunoSEQ multiplex PCR; TCRdb stores just in-frame clones and leaves some out. The sample holds fewer than 70,000 clones, approximately 79% seen once. The sequenced material came from peripheral blood. These receptors were obtained from a man aged 60 to 75 with acute or convalescent COVID-19.

The rearrangement joins TRBV18 to TRBJ2-5; possibly TRBD2 for D (6 bases). The CDR3 runs 13 residues. CDR1 and CDR2 from the germline V gene are KGHSH and LQKENI. The V gene lost 3 bases and the J gene lost 5 bases, with 10 bases spanning the gap. CDR3 loop: CASSPGGGETQYF. CDR3 DNA: TGTGCCAGCTCACCGGGAGGAGGGGAGACCCAGTACTTC.

This clone showed up just a few times. This chain joins TRBV30 and TRBJ2-1, with 14 bases fitting TRBD2. The CDR3 covers 16 residues. V lost 5 bases to trimming and J lost 4 bases; unmatched junction nucleotides: 7. Germline-derived CDR1 and CDR2 are GTSNPN and SVGIG (reference sequence). This chain's CDR3 is CAWGTSGGLRYNEQFF. CDR3 DNA: TGTGCCTGGGGGACTAGCGGGGGCCTTAGGTACAATGAGCAGTTCTTC.

V usage is TRBV4-2 and J usage is TRBJ1-1; D might be TRBD1 (5 bases). CDR3 length: 13 amino acids. Germline CDR1 reads LGHNA; CDR2 reads YNFKEQ. V lost 4 bases and J lost 3, with 9 bases in between. The CDR3 region has the DNA TGTGCCAGCAGCCCGGCGGGGGACACTGAAGCTTTCTTT. It encodes CASSPAGDTEAFF.

The chain couples TRBV2 to TRBJ2-7, with a possible D match to TRBD2 (7 bases). V was pared by 8 bases and J by 5 bases, with 13 bases between. CDR1 SNHLY and CDR2 FYNNEI come from the germline V gene. The CDR3 spans 12 residues. CDR3 region: CASGGDIHEQYF. CDR3 coding DNA: TGTGCCAGCGGGGGGGACATTCACGAGCAGTACTTC.

Only one count was recorded for this clone. This sequence joins TRBV30 and TRBJ2-5, with a weak D call TRBD2 (6 bases). Trimming stripped 2 bases from V and 3 bases from J, with 16 bases between. The CDR3 runs 15 residues. Germline CDR1 and CDR2: GTSNPN and SVGIG (reference sequence). This chain's CDR3 is CAWSPSRGGEETQYF. In nucleotides, the CDR3 is TGTGCCTGGAGTCCGTCGAGGGGCGGGGAAGAGACCCAGTACTTC.

The chain carries TRBV18 and TRBJ1-1; 7 bases agree with TRBD1. Germline values: CDR1 KGHSH, CDR2 LQKENI. V shed 4 bases, J shed 1 base, and the junction held 9 bases outside the gene matches. This CDR3 is built from 16 residues. CDR3 DNA sequence: TGTGCCAGCTCACGTCGACAGGGCCAAGGGAACACTGAAGCTTTCTTT. This encodes CASSRRQGQGNTEAFF.

The chain couples TRBV24-1 to TRBJ2-7, with D possibly being TRBD2 (7 bases). V dropped 6 bases and J dropped 6 bases, with 14 bases sitting between them. CDR3 size: 13 residues. Germline V gene lookup returns CDR1 KGHDR and CDR2 SFDVKD. The CDR3 DNA follows: TGTGCCACCAGTCCCCCGGGGGGCGGCGAGCAGTACTTC. Residues: CATSPPGGGEQYF.

The V and J genes are TRBV5-1 and TRBJ1-1; no clear D. The V end lost 3 bases, the J end lost 1 base, and 4 bases lay between the germline ends. CDR1 is SGHRS and CDR2 is YFSETQ in the germline V gene. This CDR3 is 12 amino acids long. CDR3 nucleotide sequence: TGCGCCAGCAGCTCCCAGAACACTGAAGCTTTCTTT. Translation: CASSSQNTEAFF. The variable domain in full, completed from reference TRBV5-1 and TRBJ1-1, reads KAGVTQTPRYLIKTRGQQVTLSCSPISGHRSVSWYQQTPGQGLQFLFEYFSETQRNKGNFPGRFSGRQFSNSRSEMNVSTLELGDSALYLCASSSQNTEAFFGQGTRLTVV.

The CDR3 region is CASRESGTGGSPLHF. The CDR3 DNA reads TGTGCCAGCAGGGAAAGTGGGACAGGGGGTTCACCCCTCCACTTT. The V call is TRBV28, the J call TRBJ1-6, with 11 bases aligning to TRBD1. Losses at the gene ends were 6 bases for V and 9 bases for J; bases not matched to a gene: 7. From germline, CDR1 is MDHEN and CDR2 SYDVKM. The CDR3 has 15 amino acids.

V and J are TRBV27 and TRBJ2-4; 7 nucleotides match TRBD1. The CDR3 is 16 residues long. Germline loops: CDR1 MNHEY, CDR2 SMNVEV (reference sequence). J lost 1 base, V lost 2 bases, and 5 bases had no gene match. CDR3 nucleotide sequence: TGTGCCAGCAGTTTAACAGGGGCCGCGGCCAAAAACATTCAGTACTTC. Residues: CASSLTGAAAKNIQYF.

This clone was observed once. Its ends do not fully match the called genes, so a read error is possible. This chain connects TRBV6-4 to TRBJ1-1; D gene ambiguous. The CDR3 runs to 12 residues. From germline, CDR1 is MRHNA and CDR2 SNTAGT. This CDR3 is CASSDFGFQFHF. The CDR3 DNA sequence: TGTGCCAGCAGTGACTTCGGGTTCCAATTTCACTTT.

This clone was counted a single time. CDR3 sequence reads: CASSPTHGEAFF. For the CDR3, the DNA is TGTGCCAGCAGTCCTACCCACGGTGAAGCTTTCTTT. The V gene is TRBV27, the J gene TRBJ1-1; D call uncertain. V was cut by 5 bases and J by 7 bases, with 11 bases left in between. CDR3 length equals 12 residues. CDR1 and CDR2 (germline): MNHEY, SMNVEV (reference sequence).

The V gene is TRBV12-3 or TRBV12-4, the J gene TRBJ2-7, with D unresolved. The CDR3 runs to 13 residues. V was trimmed by 3 bases and J by 5 bases, leaving 11 bases between them. The CDR3 here is CASSFEQPHEQYF. The CDR3 DNA is TGTGCCAGCAGTTTCGAACAACCCCACGAGCAGTACTTC.

The chain couples TRBV27 to TRBJ1-2, with 12 bases identical to TRBD1. Trimming took 7 bases from V and 8 from J; bases not matched to a gene: 8. The CDR3 is 14 residues long. Germline V gives CDR1 MNHEY, CDR2 SMNVEV (reference sequence). CDR3 region: CASIRDRGRRGYTF. DNA of the CDR3: TGTGCCAGCATTCGGGACAGGGGGCGCAGAGGCTACACCTTC.

The chain has TRBV21-1 and TRBJ2-1; the table names TRBD1, a call not compared with the DNA. TRBV21-1 is recorded as a pseudogene. CDR3 length: 15 amino acids. CDR3 protein: CASSTDRDRVNEQFF. The CDR3 coding sequence is TGTGCCAGCAGCACCGACCGGGACAGGGTCAATGAGCAGTTCTTC.

This chain links TRBV2 with TRBJ2-2; tentative D call: TRBD1 (5 bases). V was cut by 4 bases and J by 6 bases, with 6 bases left in between. CDR3 length: 12 residues. Germline CDR1 is SNHLY and CDR2 is FYNNEI. This CDR3 is CASSVGAGELFF. CDR3 DNA: TGTGCCAGCAGTGTAGGGGCCGGGGAGCTGTTTTTT.

This clone came up once. The gene calls are TRBV15 and TRBJ2-7, with 11 bases lining up with TRBD2. The germline V gene encodes CDR1 LNHNV and CDR2 YYDKDF (reference sequence). This CDR3 has 15 amino acids. Unmatched junction bases numbered 3, after V lost 5 bases and J lost 0 bases. CDR3 nucleotide sequence: TGTGCCACCAGCGCACTAGCGGGGGTCTCCTACGAGCAGTACTTC. Protein sequence: CATSALAGVSYEQYF.

The chain recombines TRBV9 with TRBJ2-3; the match to TRBD2 covers 11 bases. The CDR3 covers 19 residues. Germline V gene lookup returns CDR1 SGDLS and CDR2 YYNGEE. Trimming took 1 base from V and 6 from J; bases not matched to a gene: 16. The CDR3: CASSVSPPGLAGRGDTQYF. The CDR3 bases are TGTGCCAGCAGCGTATCCCCCCCCGGACTAGCGGGCCGGGGGGATACGCAGTATTTT.

V and J are TRBV5-1 and TRBJ2-5, with TRBD2 as a possible D gene (6 bases). This CDR3 has 14 residues. V was pared by 0 bases and J by 5 bases, with 11 bases between. Germline loops: CDR1 SGHRS, CDR2 YFSETQ. In DNA, the CDR3 is TGCGCCAGCAGCTTGGAGGGCCGGGGGGAGACCCAGTACTTC. Translated: CASSLEGRGETQYF.

This clone was seen more than once but under ten times. The chain uses TRBV4-2 and TRBJ2-1, with 8 bases that match TRBD1. Per germline, CDR1 LGHNA and CDR2 YNFKEQ. The CDR3 runs to 18 residues. V gave up 0 bases and J gave up 4 bases; unmatched junction bases: 11. The CDR3 nucleotides read TGTGCCAGCAGCCAAGAGAGGGCCCGGGACAGGACTTACAATGAGCAGTTCTTC. Translated, it gives CASSQERARDRTYNEQFF.

J is TRBJ1-2 and V is TRBV14; D possibly corresponds to TRBD1 (6 bases). Per the germline V gene, CDR1 is SGHDN and CDR2 is FVKESK. Trimming cost V 0 bases and J 2 bases, with 7 bases left between them. This CDR3 is built from 14 residues. This CDR3 reads CASSQDTGNYGYTF. DNA of the CDR3: TGTGCCAGCAGCCAAGATACAGGGAACTATGGCTACACCTTC.

The chain carries TRBV5-4 and TRBJ1-3; tentative D call: TRBD1 (5 bases). The germline V gene has CDR1 SGHNT and CDR2 YYREEE (reference sequence). This CDR3 has 15 residues. Trimming removed 2 bases at V and 7 bases at J, with 16 bases between. The CDR3 DNA is TGTGCCAGCAGCTTAGGTACGGGACTGGAGAACACCATATATTTT. Protein: CASSLGTGLENTIYF. Variable domain in full (rest from reference TRBV5-4 and TRBJ1-3): ETGVTQSPTHLIKTRGQQVTLRCSSQSGHNTVSWYQQALGQGPQFIFQYYREEENGRGNFPPRFSGLQFPNYSSELNVNALELDDSALYLCASSLGTGLENTIYFGEGSWLTVV.

The CDR3: CASSLGAVGEQYF. The CDR3 region has the DNA TGCGCCAGCAGCTTGGGTGCAGTCGGGGAGCAGTACTTC. V and J are TRBV5-1 and TRBJ2-7; the D is unclear. Trimming removed 0 bases from V and 7 bases from J, with 11 bases in between. The CDR3 is 13 residues long. Germline-derived CDR1 and CDR2 are SGHRS and YFSETQ.

The chain carries TRBV15 and TRBJ2-5, with 7 bases lining up with TRBD2. The CDR3 totals 15 residues. Germline loops: CDR1 LNHNV, CDR2 YYDKDF (reference sequence). The V and J ends lost 3 bases and 4 bases, in that order; junction bases with no gene match: 8. The CDR3, as DNA: TGTGCCACCAGCAGCCGACTAGCTTGGGGAGAGACCCAGTACTTC. This codes for CATSSRLAWGETQYF.

V gene TRBV5-1 combines with J gene TRBJ2-5; unclear D gene. V lost 0 bases, J lost 1 base, and 10 bases lay in between. The CDR3 loop spans 15 amino acids. Germline V CDR1 and CDR2: SGHRS, YFSETQ. CDR3 loop: CASSLVPNFQETQYF. The CDR3 nucleotides are TGCGCCAGCAGCTTGGTCCCAAATTTCCAAGAGACCCAGTACTTC.

The chain has TRBV5-1 and TRBJ1-3, with D tentatively TRBD1 (6 bases). CDR1 and CDR2 (germline): SGHRS, YFSETQ. This CDR3 spans 14 amino acids. Trimming took off 7 bases at V and 4 bases at J, with 15 bases between the two ends. The CDR3: CASCPGAEGNTIYF. The DNA of the CDR3 is TGCGCCAGCTGCCCAGGGGCGGAGGGAAACACCATATATTTT. Complete variable domain (other parts from reference TRBV5-1 and TRBJ1-3): KAGVTQTPRYLIKTRGQQVTLSCSPISGHRSVSWYQQTPGQGLQFLFEYFSETQRNKGNFPGRFSGRQFSNSRSEMNVSTLELGDSALYLCASCPGAEGNTIYFGEGSWLTVV.

This clone came up once. This chain uses TRBV6-2 or TRBV6-3 with TRBJ1-5; D ambiguous. The CDR3 covers 16 residues. Deletions cut 2 bases from V and 0 bases from J, with 11 bases between. Germline V CDR1 and CDR2: MNHEY, SVGEGT. As DNA, the CDR3 is TGTGCCAGCAGTTACCCTACTTTATATAGCAATCAGCCCCAGCATTTT. The encoded protein is CASSYPTLYSNQPQHF.

The V call is TRBV19, the J call TRBJ2-1; D not certain. Looked up from germline, CDR1 is LNHDA and CDR2 is SQIVND (reference sequence). V lost 5 bases and J 7 bases, leaving 12 bases between the germline ends. The CDR3 length is 13 residues. The CDR3 is CASSVIVRNEQFF. CDR3 in DNA: TGTGCCAGTAGTGTTATTGTACGGAATGAGCAGTTCTTC.

About this clone: The same CDR3 can be traced to other DNA sequences in this sample. The chain uses TRBV7-3 and TRBJ1-6; D ambiguous. The CDR3 has 13 residues. V lost 3 bases, J lost 6 bases, and 6 bases lay in between. Per the germline V gene, CDR1 is SGHTA and CDR2 is FQGTGA. CDR3 sequence: CASSLEFNSPLHF. The CDR3 DNA follows: TGTGCCAGCAGCTTGGAGTTTAATTCACCCCTCCACTTT.

The table lists this clone with a count of one. This sample also contains other DNA sequences that code for the same CDR3. V gene TRBV5-1 combines with J gene TRBJ1-5, with a weak D call TRBD1 (5 bases). The germline gives CDR1 SGHRS, CDR2 YFSETQ. Trimming pared 0 bases from V and 6 bases from J, leaving 10 bases between. The CDR3 length is 14 residues. Written as DNA, the CDR3 is TGCGCCAGCAGCTTGGGGGGCATCAGTCAGCCCCAGCATTTT. Its protein product is CASSLGGISQPQHF.

The CDR3 DNA follows: TGTGCCGGGCGGGCTAGCGGGAGCACAGATACGCAGTATTTT. It codes for CAGRASGSTDTQYF. The V and J genes are TRBV30 and TRBJ2-3; TRBD2 matches 8 bases. The CDR3 runs 14 residues. After removal of 8 bases from V and 0 bases from J, the junction contained 7 bases not matched to a gene. In germline, CDR1 is GTSNPN, CDR2 SVGIG (reference sequence).